The clone carrying this T cell receptor (beta chain) has a handful of counts. These data are taken from a study of T cells in Graves' hyperthyroidism and ophthalmopathy. The germline gives CDR1 DFQATT, CDR2 SNEGSKA (reference sequence). The V gene lost 4 bases and the J gene lost 9 bases, with 16 bases spanning the gap. The CDR3 covers 13 residues. Amplification targeted TCR beta CDR3 regions from RNA transcripts. During a first-round RT-PCR of the TCR CDR3, the HTBI primer set was used. TCRdb fed the multiplex PCR reads into MiXCR, producing one record per CDR3 protein. The repertoire holds over 500,000 distinct CDR3 sequences, roughly 15% seen once, with approximately 30% in the top ten. This sample holds PBMCs from under 11 ml fresh peripheral blood.

This clonotype was sampled from a woman aged 25 to 39 with Graves' ophthalmopathy. The sequencing sample was made of blood. The chain uses TRBV20-1 and TRBJ2-1, with D perhaps TRBD2 (6 bases). The CDR3 is CSAINGRSGEQFF. DNA for the CDR3: TGCAGTGCTATAAACGGGAGAAGTGGTGAGCAGTTCTTC.